This T cell receptor beta chain was captured in a study of cytomegalovirus exposure and HLA in healthy donors. All donors participated as healthy donors of bone marrow. PCR involved 60 Vbeta and 13 Jbeta primers. Clones were read by immunoSEQ multiplex PCR, and TCRdb kept only the in-frame ones, dropping some. The sample holds about 160,000 clones; 60% to 80% are singletons and the top ten take around 3.4%. Germline V gives CDR1 SGHVS, CDR2 FNYEAQ. The CDR3 covers 15 residues. Deletions cut 5 bases from V and 2 bases from J, with 13 bases between. This clonotype originated in a man aged 25 to 40 in good health and CMV-seropositive. The gene calls are TRBV7-6 and TRBJ2-1; TRBD2 is a possible D gene (7 bases). What was sequenced was PBMCs. The CDR3 loop is CASSLGAGAYNEQFF. The CDR3 nucleotides are TGTGCCAGCAGCCTGGGGGCGGGGGCCTACAATGAGCAGTTCTTC.